This paragraph reports one T cell receptor (beta chain). This specimen belongs to a study of T cell responses to AZD1222 COVID-19 vaccine. This CDR3 contains 14 residues. The V end lost 2 bases, the J end lost 4 bases, and 10 bases lay between the germline ends. Germline CDR1 KGHSH, CDR2 LQKENI. Sequencing used immunoSEQ multiplex PCR; TCRdb keeps in-frame clones, though not all of them. This repertoire shows roughly 140,000 clones, around 94% found once; its top ten account for 9.5% to 15%. The material was peripheral blood, obtained after recovery from COVID-19. This clonotype was sampled from an adult who had recovered from COVID-19. The chain combines TRBV18 with TRBJ2-3; D uncertain. The CDR3: CASSPGMSADTQYF. In nucleotides, the CDR3 is TGTGCCAGCTCACCAGGTATGAGCGCAGATACGCAGTATTTT.